The clone carrying this TCR beta chain has ten or more counts. Antigen: not known. The source of the sample is a study of lung T cells in sarcoidosis with Löfgren's syndrome. Findings and limits, study-wide: Shared TRAV12-1 and TRBV2 CDR3 motifs were reported across several patients.

The V end was cut by 5 bases, the J end by 3 bases, with 14 bases between. Germline CDR1 is DFQATT and CDR2 is SNEGSKA (reference sequence). The CDR3 consists of 13 residues. In TCRdb, the reads were re-called with MiXCR into one record per CDR3 protein. The sample includes 2,000 to 2,500 distinct CDR3 sequences, about a fifth of them seen just once. The sequencing input was CD4+ T cells from bronchoalveolar lavage. The rearrangement links TRBV20-1 to TRBJ2-7; D may be TRBD1 (5 bases). This receptor was obtained from a human donor with sarcoidosis (Löfgren's syndrome or another form), or a control subject (not recorded which). The DNA for the CDR3 is TGCAGTGCTGTAAGCAGGGATAACTACGAGCAGTACTTC. It codes for CSAVSRDNYEQYF.